This T cell receptor beta chain was sequenced for a study of blood T cell repertoires in COVID-19. This clone is a singleton in its sample. TCRdb's copy holds only in-frame clones and misses some; the assay was immunoSEQ multiplex PCR. Among approximately 110,000 clones listed, approximately 90% were seen once. In Seattle, patients joined the study during active infection and were tracked longitudinally. The CDR3 spans 16 residues. V lost 5 bases and J lost 2; bases outside the gene matches: 9. From germline, CDR1 is LNHDA and CDR2 SQIVND (reference sequence). The receptor was derived from a man in his fifties or sixties with COVID-19, enrolled during active disease. The V and J genes are TRBV19 and TRBJ2-1; 7 positions match TRBD2. Input material: peripheral blood. The CDR3, as DNA: TGTGCCAGTAGTCCGTGGGGCGGGAGAGCCTACAATGAGCAGTTCTTC. This encodes CASSPWGGRAYNEQFF.